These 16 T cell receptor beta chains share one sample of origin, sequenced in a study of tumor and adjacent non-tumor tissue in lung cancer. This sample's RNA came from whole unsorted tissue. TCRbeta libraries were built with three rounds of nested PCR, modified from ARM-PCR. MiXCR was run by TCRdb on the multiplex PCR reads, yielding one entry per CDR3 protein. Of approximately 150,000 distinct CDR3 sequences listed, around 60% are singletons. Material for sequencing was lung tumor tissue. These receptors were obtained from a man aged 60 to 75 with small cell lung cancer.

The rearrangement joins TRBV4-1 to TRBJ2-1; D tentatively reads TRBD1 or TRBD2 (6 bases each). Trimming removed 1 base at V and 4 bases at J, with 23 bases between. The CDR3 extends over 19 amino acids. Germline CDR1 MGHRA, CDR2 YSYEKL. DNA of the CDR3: TGCGCCAGCAGCCAAGTTAGGGGGAAAGGCGGGACCATATACAATGAGCAGTTCTTC. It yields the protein CASSQVRGKGGTIYNEQFF.

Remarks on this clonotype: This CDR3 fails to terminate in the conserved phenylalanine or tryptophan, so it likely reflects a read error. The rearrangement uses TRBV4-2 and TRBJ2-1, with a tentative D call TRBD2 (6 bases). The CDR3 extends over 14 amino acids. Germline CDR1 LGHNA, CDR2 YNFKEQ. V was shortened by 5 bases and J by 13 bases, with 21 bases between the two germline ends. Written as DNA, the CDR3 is TGTGCCAGCAGCATCAGCCGGGACTCCCCCGATCAGTTCTCC. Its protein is CASSISRDSPDQFS.

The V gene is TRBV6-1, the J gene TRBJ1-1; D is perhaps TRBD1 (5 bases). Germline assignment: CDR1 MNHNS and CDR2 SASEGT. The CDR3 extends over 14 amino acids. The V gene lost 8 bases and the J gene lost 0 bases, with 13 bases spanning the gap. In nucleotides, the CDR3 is TGTGCCAGCGGCCGGACATTCATGAACACTGAAGCTTTCTTT. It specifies CASGRTFMNTEAFF.

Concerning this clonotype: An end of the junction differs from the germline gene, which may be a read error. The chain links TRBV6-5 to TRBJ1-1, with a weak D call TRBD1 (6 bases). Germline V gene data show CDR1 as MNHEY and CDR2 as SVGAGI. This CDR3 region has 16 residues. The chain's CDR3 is CDSRRRDKSMNAQAFF. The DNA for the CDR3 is TGTGACAGCAGGCGACGGGACAAATCCATGAACGCTCAAGCTTTCTTT.

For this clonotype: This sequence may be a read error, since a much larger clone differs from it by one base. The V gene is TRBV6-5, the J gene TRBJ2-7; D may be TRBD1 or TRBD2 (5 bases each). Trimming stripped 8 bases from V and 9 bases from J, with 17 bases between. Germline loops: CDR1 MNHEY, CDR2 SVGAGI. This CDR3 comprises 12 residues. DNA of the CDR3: TGTGCCAGCTCCCCGTTCTGGGGACGGCAGTACTTC. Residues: CASSPFWGRQYF.

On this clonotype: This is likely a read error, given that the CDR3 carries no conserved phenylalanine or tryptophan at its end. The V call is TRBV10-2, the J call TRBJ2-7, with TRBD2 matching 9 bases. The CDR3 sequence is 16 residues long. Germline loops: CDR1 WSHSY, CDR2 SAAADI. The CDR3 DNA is TGCGCCAGCAGTGAGGCGACTAGCGGTACCTCCTACGAACAGTACCTC. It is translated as CASSEATSGTSYEQYL.

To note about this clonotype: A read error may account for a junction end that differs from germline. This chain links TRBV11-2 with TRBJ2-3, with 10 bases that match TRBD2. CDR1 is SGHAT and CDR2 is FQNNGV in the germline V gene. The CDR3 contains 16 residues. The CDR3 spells CDSSLGTSDNADTQYF. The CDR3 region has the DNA TGTGACAGCAGCTTGGGGACTAGCGACAACGCAGATACGCAGTATTTT.

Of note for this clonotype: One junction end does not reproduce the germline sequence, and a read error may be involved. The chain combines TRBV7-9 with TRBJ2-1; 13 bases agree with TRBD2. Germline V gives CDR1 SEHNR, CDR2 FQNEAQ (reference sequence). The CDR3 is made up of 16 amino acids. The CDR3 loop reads CAISPRTSGSPNVQFF. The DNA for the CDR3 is TGTGCCATCAGCCCCCGGACTAGCGGGAGCCCCAATGTGCAGTTCTTC.

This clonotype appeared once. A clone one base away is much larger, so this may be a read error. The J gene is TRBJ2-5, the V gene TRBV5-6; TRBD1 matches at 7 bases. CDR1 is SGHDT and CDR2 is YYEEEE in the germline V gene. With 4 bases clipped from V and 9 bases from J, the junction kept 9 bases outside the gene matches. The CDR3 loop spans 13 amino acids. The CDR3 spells CASSPTGLEAQYF. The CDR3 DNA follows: TGTGCCAGCAGCCCGACAGGGTTGGAGGCCCAGTACTTC.

CDR3: CSAFDKQNEKLFF. The CDR3 region has the DNA TGCAGTGCTTTCGACAAGCAAAATGAAAAACTGTTTTTT. The rearrangement links TRBV20-1 to TRBJ1-4; D uncertain. The CDR3 sequence is 13 residues long. Germline V gene sequence: CDR1 DFQATT, CDR2 SNEGSKA (reference sequence). The germline V and J ends were trimmed by 5 bases and 5 bases, with 12 bases remaining between them.

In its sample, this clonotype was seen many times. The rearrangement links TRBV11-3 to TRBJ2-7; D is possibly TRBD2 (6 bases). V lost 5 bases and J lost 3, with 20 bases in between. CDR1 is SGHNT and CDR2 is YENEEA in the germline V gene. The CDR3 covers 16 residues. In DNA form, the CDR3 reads TGTGCCAGCAGCCCGATAATCGCGGGACGCAGCTACGAGCAGTACTTC. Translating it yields CASSPIIAGRSYEQYF.

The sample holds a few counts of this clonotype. CDR3 sequence (DNA): TGTGCCAGCAGCTTGGCCCTATATACGGAGACCCAGTACTTC. Its protein is CASSLALYTETQYF. J is TRBJ2-5 and V is TRBV5-8, with D unclear. V shed 0 bases and J shed 5 bases, with 11 bases lying between them. Germline V CDR1 and CDR2: SGHTS, YDEGEE. The CDR3 extends over 14 amino acids.

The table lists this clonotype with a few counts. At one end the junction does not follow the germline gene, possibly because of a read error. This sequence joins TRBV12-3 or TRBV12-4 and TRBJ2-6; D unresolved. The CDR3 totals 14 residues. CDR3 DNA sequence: TGTGCCAGCAGCCCTCCTCTGAAGGCCAGCGTCCTGACTTTC. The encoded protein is CASSPPLKASVLTF.

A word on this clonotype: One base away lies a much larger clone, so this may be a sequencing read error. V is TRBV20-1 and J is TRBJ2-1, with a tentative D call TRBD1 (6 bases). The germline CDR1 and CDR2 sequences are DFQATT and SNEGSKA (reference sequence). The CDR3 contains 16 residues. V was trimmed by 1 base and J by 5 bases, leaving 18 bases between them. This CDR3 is CSARVLGHGNHNEQFF. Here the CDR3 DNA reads TGCAGTGCTAGAGTCCTGGGACATGGGAACCACAATGAGCAGTTCTTC.

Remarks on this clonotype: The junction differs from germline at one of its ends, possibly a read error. This chain's CDR3 is CSAPTYRGRGFTF. CDR3 nucleotide sequence: TGCAGTGCTCCAACTTACAGGGGGCGCGGCTTCACCTTT. The chain uses TRBV20-1 and TRBJ1-2; 9 nucleotides align to TRBD1. The CDR3 runs to 13 residues. CDR1 and CDR2 from the germline V gene are DFQATT and SNEGSKA (reference sequence).

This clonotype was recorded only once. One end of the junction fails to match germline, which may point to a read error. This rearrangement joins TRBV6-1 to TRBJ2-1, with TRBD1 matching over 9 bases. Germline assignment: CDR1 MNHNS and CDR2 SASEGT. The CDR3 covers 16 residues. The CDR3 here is CASRVGRTGVIHERFF. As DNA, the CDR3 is TGTGCCAGCAGAGTGGGCCGGACAGGGGTTATCCATGAGCGGTTCTTC.